Below, 10 T cell receptor beta chains from the same sample are listed, as sequenced in a study of T cell repertoires in cytomegalovirus infection. No cognate antigen is known for these TCRs. A single record per CDR3 protein comes from TCRdb applying MiXCR to the reads. The sample shows about 920,000 distinct CDR3 sequences, roughly 31% of them seen only once. The starting material was cultured CD8+ T cells from PBMCs, obtained from culture after CMV antigen stimulation. These receptor sequences come from a human donor in good health (CMV status not recorded). Some clones in this sample may be carry-over from other donors' samples.

The chain has TRBV6-6 and TRBJ1-3; TRBD1 might be the D (5 bases). Trimming removed 0 bases at V and 0 bases at J, with 9 bases between. The CDR3 is 16 residues long. The V gene's germline CDR1 is MNHNY and CDR2 SVGAGI (reference sequence). CDR3 sequence reads: CASSYSSGGSGNTIYF. Here the CDR3 DNA reads TGTGCCAGCAGTTACTCGAGCGGGGGCTCTGGAAACACCATATATTTT.

J is TRBJ2-5 and V is TRBV7-6; the match to TRBD2 covers 9 bases. The germline gives CDR1 SGHVS, CDR2 FNYEAQ. The ends lost 3 bases at V and 5 bases at J; junction bases unmatched: 13. CDR3 length: 17 residues. The CDR3: CASSFSGGPRVRETQYF. The CDR3 region has the DNA TGTGCCAGCAGCTTTAGCGGGGGCCCCCGTGTTCGGGAGACCCAGTACTTC.

This clonotype has just one count. The V call is TRBV10-3, the J call TRBJ2-2; 8 nucleotides line up with TRBD1. Germline CDR1 reads ENHRY; CDR2 reads SYGVKD. The CDR3 is 14 residues long. Here the CDR3 reads CVIEDRANTGELFF. DNA of the CDR3: TGTGTCATAGAGGACAGGGCGAACACCGGGGAGCTGTTTTTT.

The table lists this clonotype with a few counts. V usage is TRBV6-1 and J usage is TRBJ1-5, with a tentative D call TRBD1 (5 bases). V was clipped by 6 bases and J by 7 bases, with 19 bases between them. From germline, CDR1 is MNHNS and CDR2 SASEGT. This CDR3 is 15 amino acids long. CDR3 nucleotides: TGTGCCAGCAGCTTTGGGGCCCCCCTCGGGCAGCCCCAGCATTTT. Amino acid sequence: CASSFGAPLGQPQHF.

This chain links TRBV24-1 with TRBJ1-1; D is ambiguous. Germline V gene lookup returns CDR1 KGHDR and CDR2 SFDVKD. The CDR3 is 14 amino acids. The V end was cut by 7 bases, the J end by 1 base, with 12 bases between. In DNA form, the CDR3 reads TGTGCCACCAGAGCCTCGCGGGGGAACACTGAAGCTTTCTTT. It yields the protein CATRASRGNTEAFF.

This clonotype was detected once. The rearrangement links TRBV19 to TRBJ2-1; 9 bases are shared with TRBD2. V gave up 0 bases and J gave up 4 bases; unmatched junction bases: 10. Germline V gives CDR1 LNHDA, CDR2 SQIVND (reference sequence). The CDR3 sequence is 18 residues long. CDR3 sequence reads: CASSIDRGGGAAYNEQFF. The CDR3 DNA sequence: TGTGCCAGTAGTATAGATCGTGGCGGGGGGGCCGCATACAATGAGCAGTTCTTC. The whole variable domain, remainder taken from reference TRBV19 and TRBJ2-1, is DGGITQSPKYLFRKEGQNVTLSCEQNLNHDAMYWYRQDPGQGLRLIYYSQIVNDFQKGDIAEGYSVSREKKESFPLTVTSAQKNPTAFYLCASSIDRGGGAAYNEQFFGPGTRLTVL.

The chain recombines TRBV20-1 with TRBJ1-2; D is unresolved. The CDR3 totals 14 residues. Germline values: CDR1 DFQATT, CDR2 SNEGSKA (reference sequence). V lost 0 bases to trimming and J lost 4 bases, with 12 bases between them. CDR3 nucleotide sequence: TGCAGTGCTAGAGATCTGGGCAGAGGCTATGGCTACACCTTC. This encodes CSARDLGRGYGYTF.

V is TRBV11-2 and J is TRBJ2-3; the D call may be TRBD1 or TRBD2 (5 bases each). V lost 2 bases and J 2 bases, leaving 17 bases between the germline ends. The CDR3 has 17 amino acids. CDR1 is SGHAT and CDR2 is FQNNGV in the germline V gene. The CDR3 nucleotides read TGTGCCAGCAGCTTAACAGTTCGGGGCAGCTTCACAGATACGCAGTATTTT. This encodes CASSLTVRGSFTDTQYF.

With regard to this clonotype: With a much larger clone just one base away, this may be a read error. The chain carries TRBV7-2 and TRBJ2-1; 8 bases agree with TRBD1. After removal of 1 base from V and 15 bases from J, the junction contained 8 bases not matched to a gene. Germline loops: CDR1 SGHTA, CDR2 FQGNSA. This CDR3 has 13 amino acids. CDR3 sequence: CASSLGLAGGLFF. The CDR3 nucleotides read TGTGCCAGCAGCTTAGGGCTGGCAGGGGGCCTGTTCTTC.

The genes are TRBV7-9 and TRBJ2-3, with no clear D. Germline-derived CDR1 and CDR2 are SEHNR and FQNEAQ (reference sequence). The V end was cut by 5 bases, the J end by 8 bases, with 8 bases between. The CDR3 length is 11 residues. The CDR3 spells CASSPGITQYF. The CDR3 DNA follows: TGTGCCAGCAGCCCCGGTATTACGCAGTATTTT.